This T cell receptor beta chain was found in a study of cytomegalovirus exposure and HLA in healthy donors. Study-wide results and limits: Productive rates of about 87% or about 30% were seen for most TCR beta V segments in an earlier analysis. A later analysis associated 16,951 TCR beta sequences with HLA alleles at a 0.05 false discovery rate.

With 60 Vbeta and 13 Jbeta primers, the PCR was carried out. Data came from immunoSEQ multiplex PCR; TCRdb stores just in-frame clones and leaves some out. The sample records approximately 65,000 clones, 60% to 70% being singletons. CDR3 length: 15 amino acids. The germline V gene encodes CDR1 MGHDK and CDR2 SYGVNS. Trimming cost V 2 bases and J 3 bases, with 14 bases left between them. Remarks on this clone: The antigen is undetermined.

This sequence was found in a man aged 40-55 years in good health and CMV-seropositive. Sequencing used PBMCs. The chain employs TRBV25-1 and TRBJ2-7; a possible D gene is TRBD2 (6 bases). As DNA, the CDR3 is TGTGCCAGCAGTGAAGGGGTAGCGGCACACTACGAGCAGTACTTC. It specifies CASSEGVAAHYEQYF.